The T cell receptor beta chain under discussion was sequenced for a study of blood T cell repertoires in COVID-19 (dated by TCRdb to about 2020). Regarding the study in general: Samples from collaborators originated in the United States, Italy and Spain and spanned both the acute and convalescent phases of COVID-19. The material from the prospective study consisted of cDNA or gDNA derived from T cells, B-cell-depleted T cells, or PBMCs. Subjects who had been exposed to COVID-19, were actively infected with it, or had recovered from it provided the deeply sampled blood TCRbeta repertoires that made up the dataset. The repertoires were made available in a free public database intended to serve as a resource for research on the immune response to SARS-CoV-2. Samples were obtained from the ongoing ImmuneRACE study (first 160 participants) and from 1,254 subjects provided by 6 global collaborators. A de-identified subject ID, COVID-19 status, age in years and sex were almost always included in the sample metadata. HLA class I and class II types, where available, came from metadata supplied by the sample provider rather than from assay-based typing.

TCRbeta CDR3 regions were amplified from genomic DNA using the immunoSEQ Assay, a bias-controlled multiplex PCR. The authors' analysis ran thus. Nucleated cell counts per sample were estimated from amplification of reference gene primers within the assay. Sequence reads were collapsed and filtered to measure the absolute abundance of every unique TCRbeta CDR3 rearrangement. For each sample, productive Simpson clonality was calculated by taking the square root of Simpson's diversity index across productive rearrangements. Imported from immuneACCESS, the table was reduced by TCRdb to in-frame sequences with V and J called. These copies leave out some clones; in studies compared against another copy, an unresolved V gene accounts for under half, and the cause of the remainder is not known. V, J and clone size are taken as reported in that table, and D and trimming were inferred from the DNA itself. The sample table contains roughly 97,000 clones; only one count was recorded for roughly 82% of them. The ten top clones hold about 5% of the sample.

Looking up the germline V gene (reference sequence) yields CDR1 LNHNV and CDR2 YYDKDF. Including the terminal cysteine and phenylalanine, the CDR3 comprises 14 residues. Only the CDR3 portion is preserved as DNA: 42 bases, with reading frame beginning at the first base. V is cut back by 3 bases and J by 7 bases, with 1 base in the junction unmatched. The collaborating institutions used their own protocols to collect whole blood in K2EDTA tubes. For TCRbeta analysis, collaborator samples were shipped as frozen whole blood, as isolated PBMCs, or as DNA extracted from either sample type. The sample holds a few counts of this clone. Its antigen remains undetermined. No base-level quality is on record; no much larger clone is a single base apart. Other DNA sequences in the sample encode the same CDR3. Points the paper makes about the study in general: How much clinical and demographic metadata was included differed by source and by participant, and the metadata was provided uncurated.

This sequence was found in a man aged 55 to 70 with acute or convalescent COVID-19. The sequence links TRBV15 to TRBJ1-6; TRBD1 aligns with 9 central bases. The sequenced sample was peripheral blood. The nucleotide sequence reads TGTGCCACCAGCAGGGACAGGGGAAATTCACCCCTCCACTTT. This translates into CATSRDRGNSPLHF. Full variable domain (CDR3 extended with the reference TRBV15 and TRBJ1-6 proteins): DAMVIQNPRYQVTQFGKPVTLSCSQTLNHNVMYWYQQKSSQAPKLLFHYYDKDFNNEADTPDNFQSRRPNTSFCFLDIRSPGLGDTAMYLCATSRDRGNSPLHFGNGTRLTVT.